The clone carrying this TCR beta chain was seen ten or more times. These data are taken from a study of identical twins. Each CDR3 protein is one row after TCRdb ran MiXCR on the 5' RACE reads. The table includes approximately 250,000 distinct CDR3 sequences, 6.5% detected once. V lost 7 bases and J lost 0, with 7 bases in between. CDR1 is WSHSY, CDR2 SAAADI, per germline. The CDR3 is 12 residues long. The sample also formed part of further work on T cells expressing NK-cell markers.

The clonotype originates from a woman between 18 and 29 years old in good health. The source material was CD8+ T cells sorted from blood. This chain uses TRBV10-2 with TRBJ2-7; D not certain. Written as DNA, the CDR3 is TGCGCCAGCACCGGAGCCTCCTACGAGCAGTACTTC. It is translated as CASTGASYEQYF.